A selection of T cell receptor beta chains follows, all from one sample in a study of tumor-infiltrating lymphocytes in localized non-small cell lung cancer. Clones were sequenced by immunoSEQ multiplex PCR, and TCRdb holds only the in-frame ones, with some missing. The sample consists of 9,000 to 15,000 clones, more than 75% of them appearing once. Sequences were obtained from uninvolved lung tissue not adjacent to the tumor. The receptors stem from a human donor with non-small cell lung cancer. The CDR3 runs from the conserved cysteine through the conserved F or W. Fields, in order: D gene, J gene, clone size, V gene, CDR3 protein, CDR3 DNA. The D gene is left open where the match is weak. For some rows the clone size is stated as once, few or many, or as a class when expanded; others skip it.

>-|TRBJ1-1|-|TRBV11-2
CASSLVDLLNTEAFF
TGTGCCAGCAGCTTAGTTGACTTACTGAACACTGAAGCTTTCTTT
>-|TRBJ1-5|-|TRBV9
CASSVEQEGVAQHF
TGTGCCAGCAGCGTAGAACAGGAAGGTGTGGCCCAGCATTTT
>-|TRBJ2-7|-|TRBV10-2
CAARGPVTGPSYEQYF
TGCGCCGCTAGGGGCCCTGTGACGGGACCATCGTACGAGCAGTACTTC
>-|TRBJ2-3|-|TRBV5-1
CASSLEQGGDTQYF
TGCGCCAGCAGCTTGGAACAGGGGGGGGATACGCAGTATTTT
>-|TRBJ2-5|-|TRBV4-2
CASSQDGSRWGTQYF
TGTGCCAGCAGCCAAGATGGGTCGAGGTGGGGGACCCAGTACTTC
>TRBD2|TRBJ2-1|-|TRBV19
CASRAPGGYNEQFF
TGTGCCAGTAGAGCCCCGGGAGGGTACAATGAGCAGTTCTTC
>-|TRBJ2-7|-|TRBV7-2
CASSLSVKGTYEQYF
TGTGCCAGCAGCTTATCCGTGAAGGGAACCTACGAGCAGTACTTC
>-|TRBJ1-1|-|TRBV6-1
CASISRQTLNTEAFF
TGTGCCAGCATTTCTAGACAGACCCTGAACACTGAAGCTTTCTTT
>-|TRBJ2-7|medium-sized|TRBV9
CASSVGHRGRNDEQYF
TGTGCCAGCAGCGTAGGACATCGGGGCAGAAACGACGAGCAGTACTTC
>TRBD1|TRBJ2-5|-|TRBV29-1
CSERQGAETQYF
TGCAGCGAGAGACAGGGTGCAGAGACCCAGTACTTC
>TRBD2|TRBJ2-1|few|TRBV5-6
CASSSPSGSSYNEQFF
TGTGCCAGCAGCTCCCCTAGCGGCAGCTCCTACAATGAGCAGTTCTTC
>-|TRBJ1-5|once|TRBV6-1
CASKVGVNQPQHF
TGTGCCAGCAAGGTAGGGGTCAATCAGCCCCAGCATTTT
>-|TRBJ2-7|-|TRBV2
CASSERPISYEQYF
TGTGCCAGCAGTGAAAGGCCGATCTCCTACGAGCAGTACTTC
>-|TRBJ2-2|-|TRBV6-5
CASRPNHGELFF
TGTGCCAGCAGACCCAATCACGGGGAGCTGTTTTTT
>-|TRBJ2-6|few|TRBV4-2
CASSHQAGHGANVLTF
TGTGCCAGCAGCCACCAGGCAGGGCATGGGGCCAACGTCCTGACTTTC
>-|TRBJ1-5|-|TRBV30
CAWSPQNGQPQHF
TGTGCCTGGAGTCCCCAAAATGGGCAGCCCCAGCATTTT
>-|TRBJ1-1|-|TRBV2
CASTRRRAENTEAFF
TGTGCCAGCACTCGAAGGAGGGCAGAGAACACTGAAGCTTTCTTT
>TRBD2|TRBJ2-7|few|TRBV19
CATLASGGGYEQYF
TGTGCCACCCTGGCTAGCGGGGGGGGATACGAGCAGTACTTC
>-|TRBJ1-5|-|TRBV5-1
CASSAEGGSNQPQHF
TGCGCCAGCAGCGCGGAGGGTGGCAGCAATCAGCCCCAGCATTTT
>-|TRBJ2-5|few|TRBV2
CASSVQETQYF
TGTGCCAGCAGTGTTCAAGAGACCCAGTACTTC
>TRBD1|TRBJ2-1|-|TRBV7-7
CASSLGTGSYNEQFF
TGTGCTAGCAGCCTCGGGACAGGGTCCTACAATGAGCAGTTCTTC
>TRBD1|TRBJ2-7|-|TRBV7-9
CASSYRGISYEQYF
TGTGCCAGCAGTTACAGGGGGATCTCCTACGAGCAGTACTTC
>-|TRBJ2-3|-|TRBV7-3
CASGRGVGGTDTQYF
TGTGCCAGCGGGCGAGGAGTGGGCGGCACAGATACGCAGTATTTT
>-|TRBJ2-3|-|TRBV4-3
CASSRGSAGSTDTQYF
TGCGCCAGCAGCCGGGGGTCCGCAGGTAGCACAGATACGCAGTATTTT
>TRBD1|TRBJ2-2|-|TRBV6-1
CASSVQGEGELFF
TGTGCCAGCAGTGTACAGGGGGAGGGGGAGCTGTTTTTT